This T cell receptor (beta chain) comes out of a study of blood T cell repertoires in COVID-19. About the research overall: The samples span acute and convalescent COVID-19 from the United States, Italy and Spain.

Participant ages covered roughly 18 to 89 years across 25 or so US areas. The study assigned cohorts using participant-reported clinical history. It was within 2 weeks before study entry that exposed participants met a COVID-19 case. CDR1 is SQVTM and CDR2 is ANQGSEA in the germline V gene. V was shortened by 3 bases and J by 2 bases, with 7 bases between the two germline ends. The CDR3 is 12 amino acids. Sequencing used immunoSEQ multiplex PCR; TCRdb keeps in-frame clones, though not all of them. This sample has about 350,000 clones, with 88% found just once. Sequenced material: PBMCs or T cells enriched from blood (not recorded which). J is TRBJ1-1 and V is TRBV29-1; no reliable D call. The clonotype comes from a woman under 40 who had been exposed to COVID-19. CDR3 DNA sequence: TGCAGCGTTGATGACAAAAACACTGAAGCTTTCTTT. It translates to CSVDDKNTEAFF.